These 24 T cell receptor beta chains came from one sample sequenced in a study of T cell responses to AZD1222 COVID-19 vaccine. Sequenced by immunoSEQ multiplex PCR; TCRdb stores in-frame clones only, minus some. The sample consists of over 150,000 clones, 80% to 90% of them appearing once. Sequences were derived from peripheral blood, sampled on day 0 of AZD1222 vaccination. The receptor set was obtained from an adult in good health.

V and J are TRBV5-1 and TRBJ1-2; 7 bases line up with TRBD1. The CDR3 contains 14 residues. CDR1 is SGHRS and CDR2 is YFSETQ in the germline V gene. V lost 3 bases and J lost 2; bases outside the gene matches: 4. Here the CDR3 DNA reads TGCGCCAGCAGCTATCGGGACAGAAACTATGGCTACACCTTC. This translates into CASSYRDRNYGYTF.

The rearrangement links TRBV6-5 to TRBJ2-7; D is undetermined. V gave up 6 bases and J gave up 5 bases, with 5 bases separating them. The germline V gene has CDR1 MNHEY and CDR2 SVGAGI. The CDR3 runs to 10 residues. The CDR3 coding sequence is TGTGCCAGCAGGGGTGACGAGCAGTACTTC. This translates into CASRGDEQYF.

This clone was recorded a few times. The J gene is TRBJ1-1, the V gene TRBV25-1, with 8 bases that match TRBD1. V gave up 4 bases and J gave up 1 base; unmatched junction bases: 11. The germline gives CDR1 MGHDK, CDR2 SYGVNS. The CDR3 sequence is 17 residues long. DNA of the CDR3: TGTGCCAGCAGTGGTCAACCGGGACAGGCTACGAACACTGAAGCTTTCTTT. Its protein product is CASSGQPGQATNTEAFF.

The V gene is TRBV7-2, the J gene TRBJ2-1; possibly TRBD2 for D (5 bases). Trimming took 5 bases from V and 0 from J, leaving 20 bases between them. The CDR3 has 18 amino acids. The germline gives CDR1 SGHTA, CDR2 FQGNSA. The CDR3 is CASSGGSSGPSSYNEQFF. The DNA of the CDR3 is TGTGCCAGCAGCGGAGGATCCAGCGGCCCAAGCTCCTACAATGAGCAGTTCTTC. Using reference TRBV7-2 and TRBJ2-1 for the parts outside the CDR3, the full variable domain is GAGVSQSPSNKVTEKGKDVELRCDPISGHTALYWYRQSLGQGLEFLIYFQGNSAPDKSGLPSDRFSAERTGGSVSTLTIQRTQQEDSAVYLCASSGGSSGPSSYNEQFFGPGTRLTVL.

For this clone: The sample contains more than one DNA sequence encoding this CDR3. The chain links TRBV27 to TRBJ2-1; 7 bases match TRBD2. The CDR3 spans 14 residues. In germline, CDR1 is MNHEY, CDR2 SMNVEV (reference sequence). V lost 3 bases to trimming and J lost 4 bases; unmatched junction nucleotides: 3. The CDR3, as DNA: TGTGCCAGCAGTTTGGTGCGGGGGTACAATGAGCAGTTCTTC. It encodes CASSLVRGYNEQFF.

This chain links TRBV28 with TRBJ2-7; 8 bases align to TRBD2. J gave up 5 bases and V 6 bases, and 15 bases lay outside the gene matches. Germline values: CDR1 MDHEN, CDR2 SYDVKM. The CDR3 loop spans 16 amino acids. CDR3 residues: CASSPEGRGGPHEQYF. For the CDR3, the DNA is TGTGCCAGCAGCCCAGAGGGTCGGGGGGGCCCCCACGAGCAGTACTTC.

The chain links TRBV12-3 or TRBV12-4 to TRBJ1-2, with TRBD1 identical over 7 bases. The junction had 0 bases not matched to a gene; V was cut back by 1 base and J by 4 bases. This CDR3 has 13 amino acids. CDR3 DNA: TGTGCCAGCAGTTTAGGGACAGGCTATGGCTACACCTTC. Translated: CASSLGTGYGYTF.

Turning to this clone: This same CDR3 is encoded by further DNA sequences in the sample. This CDR3 reads CASSEGTGGNSPLHF. The CDR3 DNA reads TGTGCCAGCAGTGAGGGGACAGGGGGAAATTCACCCCTCCACTTT. The gene calls are TRBV6-1 and TRBJ1-6; TRBD1 matches at 11 bases. The CDR3 sequence is 15 residues long. The V segment lost 3 bases and the J segment 7 bases; nucleotides outside the gene matches: 2. CDR1 is MNHNS, CDR2 SASEGT, per germline.

Remarks on this clone: Additional DNA sequences in this sample encode the identical CDR3. The J gene is TRBJ1-5, the V gene TRBV30; perhaps TRBD1 as D (6 bases). Germline V gene sequence: CDR1 GTSNPN, CDR2 SVGIG (reference sequence). V gave up 0 bases and J gave up 7 bases, with 13 bases separating them. The CDR3 runs to 14 residues. This CDR3 reads CAWSVGQGNQPQHF. CDR3 coding DNA: TGTGCCTGGAGTGTGGGGCAGGGGAACCAGCCCCAGCATTTT.

V is TRBV5-5 and J is TRBJ2-6; D is uncertain. V lost 3 bases to trimming and J lost 0 bases, with 7 bases between them. Germline assignment: CDR1 SGHKS and CDR2 YYEKEE (reference sequence). The length of the CDR3 is 15 residues. CDR3 DNA sequence: TGTGCCAGCAGCTCGACAAGCTCTGGGGCCAACGTCCTGACTTTC. Translated: CASSSTSSGANVLTF. The full variable domain, rest sourced from reference TRBV5-5 and TRBJ2-6, is DAGVTQSPTHLIKTRGQQVTLRCSPISGHKSVSWYQQVLGQGPQFIFQYYEKEERGRGNFPDRFSARQFPNYSSELNVNALLLGDSALYLCASSSTSSGANVLTFGAGSRLTVL.

This clone was seen once. This chain connects TRBV11-2 to TRBJ1-1; D is ambiguous. The CDR3 is 15 amino acids. With 0 bases removed from V and 0 bases from J, the gap between germline ends came to 8 bases. The V gene's germline CDR1 is SGHAT and CDR2 FQNNGV. The CDR3 DNA sequence: TGTGCCAGCAGCTTAGATCCGGCGGTGAACACTGAAGCTTTCTTT. This sequence encodes CASSLDPAVNTEAFF.

The chain has TRBV3-1 (or the pseudogene TRBV3-2) and TRBJ1-1; no reliable D call. CDR3 size: 14 residues. Germline CDR1 is LGHDT and CDR2 is YNNKEL (reference sequence). V was shortened by 1 base and J by 0 bases, with 6 bases between the two germline ends. As DNA, the CDR3 is TGTGCCAGCAGCCAAGGGGTCGTGAACACTGAAGCTTTCTTT. It codes for CASSQGVVNTEAFF.

The chain uses TRBV24-1 and TRBJ2-1; 10 positions match TRBD1. This CDR3 contains 16 residues. V trimming: 4 bases; J trimming: 3 bases; junction bases outside the gene matches: 5. Germline CDR1 and CDR2: KGHDR and SFDVKD. In DNA form, the CDR3 reads TGTGCCACCAGTGACCCCGGGACAGGGGACTACAATGAGCAGTTCTTC. The encoded protein is CATSDPGTGDYNEQFF.

The chain employs TRBV28 and TRBJ1-1; tentatively, D is TRBD1 (6 bases). V lost 2 bases, J lost 1 base, and 14 bases lay in between. From germline, CDR1 is MDHEN and CDR2 SYDVKM. The CDR3 is made up of 16 amino acids. For the CDR3, the DNA is TGTGCCAGCAGTTTAGTCAGGGGAGCTGGGAACACTGAAGCTTTCTTT. Its translation: CASSLVRGAGNTEAFF.

The chain joins TRBV24-1 to TRBJ1-3, with D tentatively TRBD1 (5 bases). The CDR3 totals 17 residues. The V end was cut by 3 bases, the J end by 0 bases, with 14 bases between. Germline CDR1 KGHDR, CDR2 SFDVKD. The chain's CDR3 is CATSDPWWGSSGNTIYF. The CDR3 nucleotides read TGTGCCACCAGTGATCCATGGTGGGGCAGCTCTGGAAACACCATATATTTT.

The genes are TRBV3-1 (or the pseudogene TRBV3-2) and TRBJ2-7; possible D gene TRBD1, 5 bases. Trimming took off 0 bases at V and 13 bases at J, with 13 bases between the two ends. The CDR3 consists of 12 residues. Germline V gene lookup returns CDR1 LGHDT and CDR2 YNNKEL (reference sequence). Here the CDR3 reads CASSQDQGKGYF. CDR3 coding DNA: TGTGCCAGCAGCCAAGATCAGGGAAAGGGCTACTTC.

The chain has TRBV4-3 and TRBJ2-3; possible D gene TRBD2, 6 bases. The CDR3 extends over 17 amino acids. CDR1 and CDR2 from the germline V gene are LGHNA and YSLEER. V lost 0 bases, J lost 7 bases, and 20 bases lay in between. The CDR3 coding sequence is TGCGCCAGCAGCCAAGAGTGGCAGCGGGCTCCTGTGCATACGCAGTATTTT. The encoded protein is CASSQEWQRAPVHTQYF.

The chain carries TRBV6-5 and TRBJ2-7; D is unresolved. The CDR3 consists of 13 residues. The germline V gene encodes CDR1 MNHEY and CDR2 SVGAGI. V was shortened by 8 bases and J by 2 bases, with 13 bases between the two germline ends. The CDR3, as DNA: TGTGCCAGCTCCACGGGCCAAACCTACGAGCAGTACTTC. It specifies CASSTGQTYEQYF.

The chain has TRBV7-3 and TRBJ2-6; D gene uncertain. Germline lookup yields CDR1 SGHTA and CDR2 FQGTGA. V lost 1 base, J lost 2 bases, and 6 bases lay in between. The CDR3 sequence is 15 residues long. The CDR3 here is CASSLILPGANVLTF. Written as DNA, the CDR3 is TGTGCCAGCAGCTTAATCCTTCCTGGGGCCAACGTCCTGACTTTC.

This chain connects TRBV12-5 to TRBJ2-7, with D possibly TRBD2 on 6 matching bases. Germline loops: CDR1 LGHNT, CDR2 FRNRAP. Trimming pared 0 bases from V and 0 bases from J, leaving 15 bases between. This CDR3 has 17 amino acids. The CDR3 reads CASGLVRGGAASYEQYF. In DNA form, the CDR3 reads TGTGCTAGTGGTTTGGTACGGGGAGGAGCGGCCTCCTACGAGCAGTACTTC.

This clone was counted a single time. For the CDR3, the DNA is TGTGCCAGCAGCGTAGGAGCGGGATCCCAAGAGACCCAGTACTTC. Its translation is CASSVGAGSQETQYF. V gene TRBV9 combines with J gene TRBJ2-5, with 7 bases lining up with TRBD2. Germline lookup yields CDR1 SGDLS and CDR2 YYNGEE. With V trimmed by 0 bases and J by 1 base, 3 bases remained unmatched. This CDR3 contains 15 residues.

The V and J genes are TRBV9 and TRBJ2-1, with D unclear. V was pared by 0 bases and J by 3 bases, with 10 bases between. The CDR3 has 15 residues. Germline V lookup: CDR1 SGDLS, CDR2 YYNGEE. CDR3 in DNA: TGTGCCAGCAGCGTAGTGGAAACAGTCTACAATGAGCAGTTCTTC. This gives the protein CASSVVETVYNEQFF.

The chain joins TRBV6-5 to TRBJ2-6, with D uncertain. The germline CDR1 and CDR2 sequences are MNHEY and SVGAGI. CDR3 size: 11 residues. Trimming shortened V by 10 bases and J by 0 bases, and 1 base separated the two germline ends. CDR3 sequence (DNA): TGTGCCACCTCTGGGGCCAACGTCCTGACTTTC. This translates into CATSGANVLTF.

The V and J genes are TRBV19 and TRBJ2-1; D is tentatively TRBD1 or TRBD2 (5 bases each). Trimming took 4 bases from V and 6 from J, leaving 25 bases between them. The germline gives CDR1 LNHDA, CDR2 SQIVND (reference sequence). The length of the CDR3 is 18 residues. CDR3: CASSNIPSAGSWINEQFF. Written as DNA, the CDR3 is TGTGCCAGTAGTAATATCCCCTCGGCAGGGAGTTGGATCAATGAGCAGTTCTTC.